A selection of T cell receptor beta chains follows, all from one sample in a study of blood T cells in healthy people across ages. MiXCR was run by TCRdb on the 5' RACE reads, yielding one entry per CDR3 protein. The sample holds approximately 780,000 distinct CDR3 sequences, about a quarter seen once. These sequences were also reported in another study, on T cells of mothers and their children.

The sequenced material came from blood. These receptors all stem from a boy younger than 18 in good health. The CDR3 runs from the conserved cysteine through the conserved F or W. The D gene is left open where the match is weak. Clone size appears in some rows only: once, few, many, or a class for an expanded clone.

V	D	J	size	CDR3	DNA
TRBV24-1	TRBD1	TRBJ2-1	-	CATSDSTGGTYNEQFF	TGTGCCACCAGTGATTCGACAGGGGGGACCTACAATGAGCAGTTCTTC
TRBV6-5	-	TRBJ2-1	-	CASSYSQGQQFF	TGTGCCAGCAGTTACTCCCAGGGACAGCAGTTCTTC
TRBV20-1	-	TRBJ2-7	many	CSASSATHEQYF	TGCAGTGCTAGTAGCGCTACCCACGAGCAGTACTTC
TRBV6-1	-	TRBJ1-2	-	CASSEGGADGYTF	TGTGCCAGCAGTGAAGGTGGCGCAGATGGCTACACCTTC
TRBV18	-	TRBJ2-5	-	CASSPPTDQETQYF	TGTGCCAGCTCACCACCGACGGACCAAGAGACCCAGTACTTC
TRBV3-1	TRBD2	TRBJ2-4	many	CASSPPAGSKNIQYF	TGTGCCAGCAGCCCCCCAGCGGGGTCCAAAAACATTCAGTACTTC
TRBV20-1	-	TRBJ2-2	-	CSLRGRRSTGELFF	TGCAGCCTCCGGGGGCGGAGGAGTACCGGGGAGCTGTTTTTT
TRBV6-4	-	TRBJ2-2	-	CASSLQGTLHTGELFF	TGTGCCAGCAGTCTACAGGGTACTTTACATACCGGGGAGCTGTTTTTT
TRBV13	TRBD1	TRBJ1-3	few	CASSTRTGKAGNTIYF	TGTGCCAGCAGCACTCGGACAGGGAAAGCTGGAAACACCATATATTTT
TRBV20-1	TRBD1	TRBJ1-1	-	CSARDPQGATEAFF	TGCAGTGCTAGAGATCCCCAGGGGGCGACTGAAGCTTTCTTT
TRBV12-3/TRBV12-4	-	TRBJ1-6	-	CASSLGGERTPLHF	TGTGCCAGCAGTTTGGGCGGGGAGAGGACACCCCTCCACTTT
TRBV3-1	-	TRBJ2-7	once	CASSQAASTYEQYF	TGTGCCAGCAGCCAAGCGGCCAGTACCTACGAGCAGTACTTC
TRBV28	-	TRBJ2-5	few	CASRSAELYQETQYF	TGTGCCAGCAGGTCGGCAGAGCTGTACCAAGAGACCCAGTACTTC
TRBV15	TRBD2	TRBJ2-7	few	CATSREGLAGFYEQYF	TGTGCCACCAGCAGAGAGGGGCTAGCGGGCTTCTACGAGCAGTACTTC
TRBV7-2	TRBD2	TRBJ2-2	-	CASSIFSGGANGELFF	TGTGCCAGCAGCATATTTAGCGGGGGGGCGAACGGGGAGCTGTTTTTT
TRBV6-5	TRBD1	TRBJ1-2	few	CASSRDRGRYGYTF	TGTGCCAGCAGTCGGGACAGGGGGCGGTATGGCTACACCTTC
TRBV20-1	TRBD2	TRBJ2-1	-	CSAPPTSGSYNEQFF	TGCAGTGCTCCTCCGACTAGCGGTTCCTACAATGAGCAGTTCTTC
TRBV11-2	TRBD1	TRBJ1-4	-	CASSLDSTGTVIGKLFF	TGTGCCAGCAGCTTAGACTCCACCGGGACAGTCATCGGAAAACTGTTTTTT
TRBV9	TRBD2	TRBJ2-3	-	CASSVSGKNTDTQYF	TGTGCCAGCAGCGTTAGCGGGAAGAACACAGATACGCAGTATTTT
TRBV20-1	-	TRBJ2-5	-	CSARDRNFQETQYF	TGCAGTGCTAGAGATCGTAACTTCCAAGAGACCCAGTACTTC
TRBV5-1	TRBD1	TRBJ2-4	-	CASSWYRGTENIQYF	TGCGCCAGCAGCTGGTACAGGGGAACGGAAAACATTCAGTACTTC
TRBV5-1	TRBD1	TRBJ2-7	-	CASTTGPGGSYEQYF	TGCGCCAGCACCACGGGGCCAGGGGGTTCCTACGAGCAGTACTTC
TRBV2	TRBD2	TRBJ2-1	-	CASSAIRGGPYNEQFF	TGTGCCAGCAGCGCAATTCGGGGGGGCCCCTACAATGAGCAGTTCTTC
TRBV5-1	TRBD2	TRBJ2-1	-	CASTQLGGGLNEQFF	TGCGCCAGCACTCAGTTGGGCGGGGGATTAAATGAGCAGTTCTTC